This TCR beta chain came from a study of T cell clonotyping in hematopoietic cell transplantation. On the study more broadly: Pretransplant recipient samples were taken after cytoreduction. Overall study findings and caveats: Higher Inverse Simpson Index values in graft donor and pretransplant recipient predicted broader posttransplant TCR diversity.

The time point here: recipient sample about 28 days before transplant, after cytoreduction. Blood collection times were about day -28 and days 30, 100, 180 posttransplant. The CDR3 length is 17 residues. Trimming removed 5 bases from V and 0 bases from J, with 16 bases in between. CDR1 MNHEY and CDR2 SMNVEV come from the germline V gene (reference sequence). The table came from immunoSEQ multiplex PCR; TCRdb's copy has only in-frame clones and leaves some out. The profile shows about 76,000 clones, about 96% of them singletons. As for this clone: The antigen remains undetermined.

V and J are TRBV27 and TRBJ1-4, with D possibly matching TRBD1 (6 bases). The clonotype originates from a woman aged 45-60 years with acute myeloid leukemia. Some clones in this sample may be carry-over from other donors' samples. The sequencing here drew on peripheral blood mononuclear cells, taken before stem cell transplant. The CDR3 DNA is TGTGCCAGCAGTAACAGGGTCTCTTTTGCAACTAATGAAAAACTGTTTTTT. Its translation: CASSNRVSFATNEKLFF.